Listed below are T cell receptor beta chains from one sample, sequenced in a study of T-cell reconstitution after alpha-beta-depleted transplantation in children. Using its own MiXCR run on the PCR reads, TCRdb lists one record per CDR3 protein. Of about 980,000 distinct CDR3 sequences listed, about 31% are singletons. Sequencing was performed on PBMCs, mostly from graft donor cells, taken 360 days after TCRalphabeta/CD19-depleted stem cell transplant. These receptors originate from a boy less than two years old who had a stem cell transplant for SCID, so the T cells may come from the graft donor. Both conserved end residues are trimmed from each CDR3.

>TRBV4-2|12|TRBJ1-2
ASSQDPRAYGYT
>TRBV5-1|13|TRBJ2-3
ASSLGKVLADTQY
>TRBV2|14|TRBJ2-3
ASSVEIPSSTDTQY
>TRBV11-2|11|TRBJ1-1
ASSGTPDQKNT
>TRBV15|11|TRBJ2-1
ATSRDHDNEQF
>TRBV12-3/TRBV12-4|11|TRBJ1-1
ASSPTGPFEAF
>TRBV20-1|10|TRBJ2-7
SARDPLSEQY
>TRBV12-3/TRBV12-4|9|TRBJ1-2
ASSSGRGYT
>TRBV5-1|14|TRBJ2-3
ASSLATLAGGDTQY
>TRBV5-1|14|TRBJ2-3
ASSGRRDRFPDTQY
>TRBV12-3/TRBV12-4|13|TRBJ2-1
ASRRSGGSDNEQF
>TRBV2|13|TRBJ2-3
ASSTLAVSTDTQY
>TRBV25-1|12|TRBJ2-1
ASSDVGGWAEQF
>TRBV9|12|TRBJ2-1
ASSPSGRYNEQF
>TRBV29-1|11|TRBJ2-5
SVASGGKETQY
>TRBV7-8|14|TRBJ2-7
ASSLGGQSTAYEQY
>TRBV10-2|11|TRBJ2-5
ASRTGWEETQY
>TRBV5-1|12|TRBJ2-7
ASSLLLGHYEQY
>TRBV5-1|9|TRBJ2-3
ASSLIGQWY
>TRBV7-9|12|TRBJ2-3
ASSFTTGGDTQY
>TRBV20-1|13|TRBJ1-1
SATQGGRRNTEAF
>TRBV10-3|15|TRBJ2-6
AISDPQAKPGANVLT
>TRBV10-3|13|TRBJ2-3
AIRPTGGSTDTQY
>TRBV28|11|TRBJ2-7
ASSLFAGVEQY
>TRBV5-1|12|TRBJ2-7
ASSLRTDSYEQY
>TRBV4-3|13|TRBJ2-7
ASSQTGTDGYEQY
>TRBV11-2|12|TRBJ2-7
ASSLAGRVHEQY
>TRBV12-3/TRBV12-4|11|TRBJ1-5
ASRTGSNQPQH
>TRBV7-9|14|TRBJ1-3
ASSLETLRGGNTIY
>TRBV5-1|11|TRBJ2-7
ASSGLSPYEQY
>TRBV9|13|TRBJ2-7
ASTTTGTGAVEQY
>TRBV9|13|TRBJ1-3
ASSVDGGQGNTIY
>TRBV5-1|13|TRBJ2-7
ASSLEGFRSYEQY
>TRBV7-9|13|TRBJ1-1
ASSLAGLMNTEAF
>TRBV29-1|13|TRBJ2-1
SVKQGFLSYNEQF
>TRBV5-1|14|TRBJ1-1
ASSLEAPGGDTEAF
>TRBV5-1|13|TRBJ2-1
ASSFEGLSYNEQF
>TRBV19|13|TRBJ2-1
ASSRSLAGGNEQF
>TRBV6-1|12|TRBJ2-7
ASSPRSGGGEQY
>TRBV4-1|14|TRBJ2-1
ASSQEPGLVANEQF
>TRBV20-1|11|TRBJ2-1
SAQVWAYNEQF
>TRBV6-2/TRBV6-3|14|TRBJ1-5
ASSFGQGRSGQPQH
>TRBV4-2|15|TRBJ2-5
ASSQDRGGGYQETQY
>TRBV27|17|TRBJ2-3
ASSSVSMGDYTSTDTQY
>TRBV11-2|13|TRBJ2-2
ASSSRFSKSGELF
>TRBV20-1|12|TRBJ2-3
SAIVGGGTDTQY
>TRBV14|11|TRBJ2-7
ASSQDQGSEQY
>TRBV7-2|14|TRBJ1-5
ASSPSGTLSNQPQH
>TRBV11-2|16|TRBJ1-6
ASSLELRESSYNSPLH
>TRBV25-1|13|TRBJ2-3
ASSEPSGYTDTQY
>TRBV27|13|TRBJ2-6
ASIPLTLGANVLT
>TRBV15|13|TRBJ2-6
ATEGGGAGANVLT
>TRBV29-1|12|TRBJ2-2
SVEVGLITGELF
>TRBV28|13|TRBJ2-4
ASSLPGQGQNIQY
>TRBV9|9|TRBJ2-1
ASSVVDWQF
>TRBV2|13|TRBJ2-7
ASSARQGPAYEQY
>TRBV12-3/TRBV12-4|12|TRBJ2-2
ASSLRAWGGELF
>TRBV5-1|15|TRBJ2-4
ASSLVGAKLAKNIQY
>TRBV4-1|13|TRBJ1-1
ASSQAGTGGTQAF